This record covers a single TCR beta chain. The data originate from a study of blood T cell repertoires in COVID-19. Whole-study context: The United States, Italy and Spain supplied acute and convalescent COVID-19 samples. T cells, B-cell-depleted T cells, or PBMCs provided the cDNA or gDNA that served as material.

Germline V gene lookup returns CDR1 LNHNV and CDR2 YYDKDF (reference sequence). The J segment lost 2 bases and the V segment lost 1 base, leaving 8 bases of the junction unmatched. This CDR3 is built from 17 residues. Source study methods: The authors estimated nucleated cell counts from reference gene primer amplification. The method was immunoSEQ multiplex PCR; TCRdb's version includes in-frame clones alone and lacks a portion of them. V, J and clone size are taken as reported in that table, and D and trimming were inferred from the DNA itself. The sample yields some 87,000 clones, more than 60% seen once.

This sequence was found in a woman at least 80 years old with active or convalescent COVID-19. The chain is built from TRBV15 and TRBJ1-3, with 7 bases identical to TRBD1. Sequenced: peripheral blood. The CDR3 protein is CATSRVRFGTAGNTIYF. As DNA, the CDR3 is TGTGCCACCAGCAGAGTACGTTTCGGGACAGCTGGAAACACCATATATTTT.